This T cell receptor beta chain was found in a study of molecular identifiers for immune sequencing clone quantification. V lost 6 bases, J lost 2 bases, and 17 bases lay in between. The CDR3 extends over 15 amino acids. In this sample, this clonotype turned up a few times. With listed TCR primers and previously described methods, bulk TCR libraries were prepared. TCRdb passed the PCR reads through MiXCR, listing each CDR3 protein once. The top ten clones hold about 0.78% of a sample with approximately 590,000 distinct CDR3 sequences, 25% of them seen once. The receptor was derived from a human donor in good health. Some libraries in this study had Jurkat cell RNA spiked in. Sequenced sample: naive CD8+ T cells from blood, with Jurkat cell RNA spiked in. Sample subset: FACS-sorted CD8+CD4-CCR7+CD45RA+ naive T cells. V gene TRBV12-3 or TRBV12-4 combines with J gene TRBJ2-7; D not resolved. In nucleotides, the CDR3 is TGTGCCAGCAGCTCAACGGGTCGGCAGACCTACGAGCAGTACTTC. Protein sequence: CASSSTGRQTYEQYF.